The entry below describes one T cell receptor (beta chain). No antigen is known for it. No qualities accompany the bases; no much larger clone lies one base away. This sample is drawn from a study of blood T cell repertoires in COVID-19 (dated by TCRdb to 2018 to 2021). In terms of the full investigation: Samples from collaborators originated in the United States, Italy and Spain and spanned both the acute and convalescent phases of COVID-19. The material from the prospective study consisted of cDNA or gDNA derived from T cells, B-cell-depleted T cells, or PBMCs. Subjects who had been exposed to COVID-19, were actively infected with it, or had recovered from it provided the deeply sampled blood TCRbeta repertoires that made up the dataset. The repertoires were made available in a free public database intended to serve as a resource for research on the immune response to SARS-CoV-2. Samples came from the ongoing ImmuneRACE study (first 160 participants) plus 1,254 subjects from 6 global collaborators. The sample metadata nearly always contained a de-identified subject ID, COVID-19 status, age in years and sex. Where available, HLA class I and class II types were taken from metadata supplied by the sample provider and were not determined by assay-based typing.

What the work shows at the level of the full study, not this receptor alone: The amount of clinical and demographic metadata varied by source and participant and was provided uncurated.

The immunoSEQ Assay, a bias-controlled multiplex PCR, was used to amplify TCRbeta CDR3 regions from genomic DNA. On the study's bioinformatics: The number of nucleated cells in each sample was estimated by amplification of reference gene primers within the assay. To quantify the absolute abundance of each unique TCRbeta CDR3 rearrangement, sequence reads were collapsed and filtered. For each sample, productive Simpson clonality was calculated as the square root of Simpson's diversity index over productive rearrangements. Not all clones reach the TCRdb copy of this immuneACCESS table, which keeps in-frame sequences only. Checked studies attribute under half of the gap to unresolved V genes and leave the rest unexplained. The DNA gave D and trimming, while V, J and clone size come from that table. The sample table shows some 230,000 clones, and approximately 78% are seen once. Together, the top ten hold approximately 7.6% of the sample.

Taken from cysteine to phenylalanine, the CDR3 has 14 residues. The retained sequence is limited to the CDR3, 42 bases, with the frame set at the first base. The germline V gene (reference sequence) gives CDR1 as LNHDA and CDR2 as SQIVND. V is trimmed back by 4 bases and J by 4 bases, and the junction contains 6 bases that no gene match accounts for. In Seattle, one collaborating source enrolled patients while the infection was active and tracked those patients longitudinally over the course of disease. Collaborating institutions collected whole blood in K2EDTA tubes following their own protocols. For TCRbeta analysis, collaborators shipped samples in one of three forms: frozen whole blood, isolated PBMCs, or DNA extracted from either of those sample types.

Recombination connected TRBV19 to TRBJ1-2, and 7 junctional nucleotides match TRBD1. This sequence was found in a woman older than 75 with COVID-19, enrolled during active disease. The sequenced material came from peripheral blood. The CDR3 protein: CASSTRTGVYGYTF. The nucleotides read TGTGCCAGTAGTACGAGGACAGGCGTCTATGGCTACACCTTC.